The rows below give T cell receptor beta chains drawn from one sample of a study of blood T cell repertoires in COVID-19. TCRdb's copy holds only in-frame clones and misses some; the assay was immunoSEQ multiplex PCR. The sample holds over 250,000 clones, approximately 93% seen once. Sequencing was performed on peripheral blood. The receptors shown here come from a woman younger than 45 with COVID-19, enrolled during active disease. Both conserved end residues are part of each CDR3. The D gene is left open where the match is weak. Where a row states a size, it is once, few, many or the class of an expanded clone; other rows omit it.

15 - TRBJ1-3 - TRBV6-1 CASSELWASGNTIYF TGTGCCAGCAGTGAGCTTTGGGCCTCTGGAAACACCATATATTTT
16 - TRBJ1-1 - TRBV2 CASSEFRGIMNTEAFF TGTGCCAGCAGTGAATTTCGCGGCATCATGAACACTGAAGCTTTCTTT
15 - TRBJ1-2 - TRBV7-2 CASSLAGRTEGGYTF TGTGCCAGCAGCTTAGCGGGACGGACGGAGGGTGGCTACACCTTC
13 - TRBJ2-2 TRBD1 TRBV30 CAWLDRDPGELFF TGTGCCTGGTTGGACAGGGATCCAGGGGAGCTGTTTTTT
15 - TRBJ1-6 - TRBV11-2 CASSLGAGRNSPLHF TGTGCCAGCAGCTTGGGGGCAGGGCGTAATTCACCCCTCCACTTT
14 - TRBJ1-1 - TRBV28 CATQDVRGNTEAFF TGTGCCACACAGGATGTGCGTGGGAACACTGAAGCTTTCTTT
15 - TRBJ2-3 TRBD1 TRBV9 CASSPLTGERDTQYF TGTGCCAGCAGCCCTTTGACAGGGGAGAGGGATACGCAGTATTTT
14 - TRBJ2-2 - TRBV5-6 CASSLDERTGELFF TGTGCCAGCAGCTTGGATGAGAGGACCGGGGAGCTGTTTTTT
14 - TRBJ2-2 TRBD1 TRBV6-5 CASSRTGGIGELFF TGTGCCAGCTCACGGACAGGGGGCATCGGGGAGCTGTTTTTT
12 - TRBJ2-2 - TRBV10-1 CASSWESGELFF TGCGCCAGCAGTTGGGAGTCCGGGGAGCTGTTTTTT
15 - TRBJ1-5 TRBD1 TRBV30 CAWSLQGTDNQPQHF TGTGCCTGGAGTTTACAGGGGACGGACAATCAGCCCCAGCATTTT
11 - TRBJ1-1 - TRBV20-1 CSAGLDSEAFF TGCAGTGCTGGATTGGACAGTGAAGCTTTCTTT
15 - TRBJ2-7 - TRBV9 CASSVGSGSSYEQYF TGTGCCAGCAGCGTAGGTAGCGGAAGCTCCTACGAGCAGTACTTC
13 - TRBJ1-5 - TRBV30 CAWSKGIDQPQHF TGTGCCTGGAGTAAGGGGATAGATCAGCCCCAGCATTTT
19 - TRBJ2-1 TRBD2 TRBV20-1 CSASAQLAGDLNSYNEQFF TGCAGTGCTAGTGCTCAACTAGCGGGAGACTTAAACTCCTACAATGAGCAGTTCTTC
17 once TRBJ1-3 TRBD1 TRBV19 CASIRKGQPSSGNTIYF TGTGCCAGTATACGGAAGGGACAGCCAAGCTCTGGAAACACCATATATTTT
14 - TRBJ2-5 - TRBV6-5 CASSYSGIQETQYF TGTGCCAGCAGTTACTCCGGTATCCAAGAGACCCAGTACTTC
14 - TRBJ1-1 - TRBV6-4 CASSPGGGGTEAFF TGTGCCAGCAGCCCCGGGGGGGGTGGCACTGAAGCTTTCTTT
16 - TRBJ2-1 TRBD2 TRBV18 CASSPRRTSGGNEQFF TGTGCCAGCTCACCACGTAGGACTAGCGGGGGTAATGAGCAGTTCTTC
16 - TRBJ1-1 TRBD1 TRBV5-5 CASSPQIRQGSAEAFF TGTGCCAGCAGCCCCCAGATCCGACAGGGTAGCGCTGAAGCTTTCTTT
15 - TRBJ1-2 - TRBV3-1/TRBV3-2 CASSQGQRLLYGYTF TGTGCCAGCAGCCAAGGACAGAGGCTCCTCTATGGCTACACCTTC
15 - TRBJ2-7 - TRBV15 CATSRGVLSSYEQYF TGTGCCACCAGCAGAGGTGTCTTGAGCTCCTACGAGCAGTACTTC
13 - TRBJ2-7 - TRBV6-5 CASSQGLGYEQYF TGTGCCAGCAGCCAGGGGCTTGGCTACGAGCAGTACTTC
17 - TRBJ1-1 TRBD1 TRBV29-1 CSVEAWGQGLMNTEAFF TGCAGCGTTGAGGCTTGGGGACAGGGCCTCATGAACACTGAAGCTTTCTTT
17 once TRBJ1-1 - TRBV25-1 CASSEGPPGESVPEAFF TGTGCCAGCAGTGAAGGGCCGCCAGGGGAGTCCGTCCCTGAAGCTTTCTTT
14 - TRBJ2-7 TRBD1 TRBV19 CASSVGQGSYEQYF TGTGCCAGTAGTGTGGGACAGGGCTCCTACGAGCAGTACTTC
12 once TRBJ2-7 TRBD1 TRBV11-2 CASTGQGYEQYF TGTGCCAGCACCGGACAGGGCTACGAGCAGTACTTC
16 - TRBJ1-3 TRBD1 TRBV3-1/TRBV3-2 CASSPRQGSSGNTIYF TGTGCCAGCAGCCCAAGACAGGGAAGCTCTGGAAACACCATATATTTT
17 - TRBJ2-2 - TRBV4-1 CASSQEQGVPITGELFF TGCGCCAGCAGCCAAGAACAGGGAGTCCCTATCACCGGGGAGCTGTTTTTT
14 - TRBJ1-3 TRBD1 TRBV28 CASSSPGQRNTIYF TGTGCCAGCAGTTCCCCGGGACAGCGAAACACCATATATTTT
16 - TRBJ2-7 - TRBV21-1 CASSKAAASGTYEQYF TGTGCCAGCAGCAAAGCTGCGGCTAGCGGGACATACGAGCAGTACTTC
13 - TRBJ2-7 - TRBV2 CASTLALNYEQYF TGTGCCAGCACCCTGGCTTTGAACTACGAGCAGTACTTC
15 - TRBJ2-1 - TRBV29-1 CSVDAYRSSYNEQFF TGCAGCGTTGATGCGTACAGGAGCTCCTACAATGAGCAGTTCTTC
15 - TRBJ2-1 - TRBV27 CASSPLDSGISEQFF TGTGCCAGCAGTCCGTTGGACAGTGGGATTAGCGAGCAGTTCTTC
15 - TRBJ2-2 TRBD2 TRBV2 CASSPTSGNTGELFF TGTGCCAGCAGCCCGACTAGCGGTAACACCGGGGAGCTGTTTTTT
15 - TRBJ2-1 TRBD2 TRBV6-4 CASSDGVAGKNEQFF TGTGCCAGCAGTGACGGGGTAGCGGGAAAGAATGAGCAGTTCTTC
13 - TRBJ1-5 - TRBV30 CAWSPGAGQPQHF TGTGCCTGGAGCCCGGGTGCGGGTCAGCCCCAGCATTTT
15 - TRBJ2-3 - TRBV5-4 CASSPGGGGTDTQYF TGTGCCAGCAGCCCCGGCGGAGGAGGGACAGATACGCAGTATTTT
15 - TRBJ2-2 TRBD2 TRBV30 CAWTTGLAGTGELFF TGTGCCTGGACAACCGGACTAGCGGGAACCGGGGAGCTGTTTTTT
14 - TRBJ2-2 TRBD1 TRBV19 CASTRQGESGELFF TGTGCCAGTACACGACAGGGTGAATCCGGGGAGCTGTTTTTT
16 - TRBJ1-1 - TRBV4-1 CASSQDAGSDATEAFF TGCGCCAGCAGCCAAGATGCAGGGTCCGATGCCACTGAAGCTTTCTTT
17 - TRBJ1-5 - TRBV19 CASSLSRDGQLDQPQHF TGTGCCAGTAGTCTTTCGAGAGACGGACAGTTAGATCAGCCCCAGCATTTT
16 - TRBJ2-2 TRBD2 TRBV9 CASSSSGRADTGELFF TGTGCCAGCAGCTCCAGCGGGAGGGCCGACACCGGGGAGCTGTTTTTT
14 - TRBJ2-1 - TRBV27 CASSSPGFPSPKFF TGTGCCAGCAGTTCCCCAGGATTTCCCTCTCCCAAGTTCTTC
15 once TRBJ1-5 - TRBV4-2 CASSQIPGDNQPQHF TGTGCCAGCAGCCAGATACCGGGGGACAATCAGCCCCAGCATTTT
18 - TRBJ1-4 TRBD1 TRBV7-9 CASTIPGQGGAANEKLFF TGTGCCAGCACCATCCCGGGACAGGGAGGCGCTGCCAATGAAAAACTGTTTTTT